The 21 T cell receptor beta chains in this list originate from one sample, sequenced in a study of identical twins. TCRdb called the 5' RACE reads again in MiXCR, with one record for every CDR3 protein. The sample shows around 240,000 distinct CDR3 sequences, roughly 7% of them seen only once. These same data were also listed under a study on yellow fever vaccine responses in identical twins.

Sequencing input: memory (CD45RO+) T cells sorted from blood. The receptors originated from a woman between 18 and 29 years old in good health.

The chain links TRBV15 to TRBJ2-2; 8 nucleotides line up with TRBD2. The CDR3 length is 17 residues. CDR1 and CDR2 (germline): LNHNV, YYDKDF (reference sequence). The J segment lost 3 bases and the V segment lost 0 bases, leaving 6 bases of the junction unmatched. CDR3 protein: CATSRDELAGYTGELFF. The CDR3 nucleotides are TGTGCCACCAGCAGAGATGAGCTAGCGGGTTACACCGGGGAGCTGTTTTTT.

This clonotype appeared a few times. This chain uses TRBV18 with TRBJ2-7; D gene unclear. CDR3 length equals 13 residues. V lost 1 base and J 5 bases, leaving 9 bases between the germline ends. The germline CDR1 and CDR2 sequences are KGHSH and LQKENI. As DNA, the CDR3 is TGTGCCAGCTCACCACAGGGTTCGAACGAGCAGTACTTC. Translated: CASSPQGSNEQYF.

The CDR3 spells CASTLAGENTDTQYF. CDR3 nucleotide sequence: TGTGCCAGCACTTTAGCGGGGGAGAACACAGATACGCAGTATTTT. The chain links TRBV5-5 to TRBJ2-3; TRBD2 agrees at 9 bases. Per the germline V gene, CDR1 is SGHKS and CDR2 is YYEKEE (reference sequence). The CDR3 runs 15 residues. V lost 6 bases to trimming and J lost 2 bases; unmatched junction nucleotides: 7.

This clonotype was counted between two and nine times. This sequence joins TRBV6-2 or TRBV6-3 and TRBJ1-5; D is unresolved. CDR1 is MNHEY and CDR2 is SVGEGT in the germline V gene. There are 12 residues in the CDR3. The ends were cut back, 4 bases at V and 6 bases at J, with 7 bases in the middle. The CDR3 reads CASSWWVQPQHF. CDR3 DNA: TGTGCCAGCAGTTGGTGGGTTCAGCCCCAGCATTTT.

This rearrangement joins TRBV11-2 to TRBJ2-1, with D possibly matching TRBD2 (6 bases). V was pared by 5 bases and J by 10 bases, with 18 bases between. CDR1 SGHAT and CDR2 FQNNGV come from the germline V gene. The CDR3 has 14 amino acids. The DNA for the CDR3 is TGTGCCAGCAGCCACGATGGTAGGGGAGGAGAGCAGTTCTTC. This translates into CASSHDGRGGEQFF.

The chain uses TRBV28 and TRBJ1-5, with no clear D. Trimming removed 4 bases at V and 6 bases at J, with 10 bases between. The CDR3 runs 13 residues. CDR1 is MDHEN, CDR2 SYDVKM, per germline. The CDR3 spells CASSYAAAQPQHF. The DNA of the CDR3 is TGTGCCAGCAGTTATGCAGCAGCTCAGCCCCAGCATTTT.

This clonotype turned up a few times. V usage is TRBV10-1 and J usage is TRBJ2-3; 7 nucleotides line up with TRBD1. This CDR3 has 15 amino acids. Germline CDR1 and CDR2: WNHNN and SYGVQD (reference sequence). The V segment lost 2 bases and the J segment 5 bases; nucleotides outside the gene matches: 7. CDR3 sequence: CASSEPGTEQDTQYF. CDR3 DNA sequence: TGCGCCAGCAGTGAGCCGGGGACAGAACAAGATACGCAGTATTTT.

The chain carries TRBV10-3 and TRBJ2-1; D is unresolved. The CDR3 runs 12 residues. The V and J ends lost 7 bases and 8 bases respectively, with 12 bases between them. Germline assignment: CDR1 ENHRY and CDR2 SYGVKD. The CDR3 spells CAITPSGYEQFF. The CDR3 DNA follows: TGTGCCATCACCCCGTCCGGTTATGAGCAGTTCTTC.

Turning to this clonotype: A clone one base away is much larger, so this may be a read error. The chain uses TRBV5-6 and TRBJ2-4; the D gene is possibly TRBD1 (6 bases). The CDR3 covers 18 residues. CDR1 is SGHDT and CDR2 is YYEEEE in the germline V gene. The CDR3 spells CASSLDRVRLSGKIIQYF. The CDR3 coding sequence is TGTGCCAGCAGCTTGGACAGGGTCCGGCTATCTGGCAAAATCATTCAGTACTTC.

Ten or more counts support this clonotype. The chain uses TRBV7-9 and TRBJ1-2; TRBD1 matches at 7 bases. Germline V gene sequence: CDR1 SEHNR, CDR2 FQNEAQ (reference sequence). The length of the CDR3 is 13 residues. Trimming removed 7 bases from V and 2 bases from J; junction bases left unmatched: 4. CDR3 loop: CASTRQGNYGYTF. CDR3 coding DNA: TGTGCCAGCACCAGACAGGGAAACTATGGCTACACCTTC.

This sequence joins TRBV7-2 and TRBJ2-5, with D possibly TRBD2 on 5 matching bases. The CDR3 loop spans 13 amino acids. Trimming removed 5 bases at V and 5 bases at J, with 12 bases between. CDR1 is SGHTA, CDR2 FQGNSA, per germline. The CDR3 DNA is TGTGCCAGCAGCCCCGGGATGCTGGAGACCCAGTACTTC. Its protein is CASSPGMLETQYF.

This clonotype was detected ten times or more. The J gene is TRBJ1-4, the V gene TRBV28; unclear D gene. The germline CDR1 and CDR2 sequences are MDHEN and SYDVKM. The CDR3 totals 15 residues. V was cut by 5 bases and J by 0 bases, with 10 bases left in between. As DNA, the CDR3 is TGTGCCAGCAGTCGGGCCGTAGCAACTAATGAAAAACTGTTTTTT. It encodes CASSRAVATNEKLFF.

In this sample, this clonotype turned up a few times. This chain connects TRBV3-1 to TRBJ2-1; maybe TRBD2 (6 bases). The CDR3 contains 16 residues. Germline V gene lookup returns CDR1 LGHDT and CDR2 YNNKEL (reference sequence). Trimming stripped 1 base from V and 4 bases from J, with 14 bases between. The CDR3 here is CASSQVFSGLYNEQFF. The CDR3 DNA follows: TGTGCCAGCAGCCAAGTCTTTAGCGGTCTTTACAATGAGCAGTTCTTC.

This rearrangement joins TRBV20-1 to TRBJ2-3; no clear D. CDR1 and CDR2 from the germline V gene are DFQATT and SNEGSKA (reference sequence). V lost 3 bases to trimming and J lost 6 bases, with 13 bases between them. The CDR3 is 13 amino acids. CDR3 nucleotide sequence: TGCAGTGCTAGCGGGCCCCGAATGGATACGCAGTATTTT. The encoded protein is CSASGPRMDTQYF.

This clonotype came up many times. The chain carries TRBV2 and TRBJ1-5; D possibly corresponds to TRBD1 (6 bases). Germline V gives CDR1 SNHLY, CDR2 FYNNEI. The CDR3 consists of 14 residues. The V and J ends lost 7 bases and 0 bases respectively, with 10 bases between them. Here the CDR3 reads CASTGQNSNQPQHF. The CDR3 nucleotides are TGTGCCAGCACCGGACAGAATAGCAATCAGCCCCAGCATTTT. Supplemented by reference TRBV2 and TRBJ1-5, the full variable domain reads EPEVTQTPSHQVTQMGQEVILRCVPISNHLYFYWYRQILGQKVEFLVSFYNNEISEKSEIFDDQFSVERPDGSNFTLKIRSTKLEDSAMYFCASTGQNSNQPQHFGDGTRLSIL.

This chain links TRBV27 with TRBJ1-5; D perhaps matches TRBD1 (5 bases). The V end was cut by 5 bases, the J end by 5 bases, with 19 bases between. The CDR3 extends over 16 amino acids. CDR1 is MNHEY, CDR2 SMNVEV, per germline (reference sequence). CDR3 DNA sequence: TGTGCCAGCAGTCATCTAAGCGGGACGCGGGATCAGCCCCAGCATTTT. Protein: CASSHLSGTRDQPQHF.

A word on this clonotype: The junction departs from the called germline gene at one end, perhaps through a read error. The CDR3 here is CAISWGTGLRNEQFF. CDR3 coding DNA: TGTGCCATCAGTTGGGGGACTGGGTTAAGGAATGAGCAGTTCTTC. The genes are TRBV6-5 and TRBJ2-1, with a possible D match to TRBD2 (6 bases). This CDR3 comprises 15 residues. Germline V CDR1 and CDR2: MNHEY, SVGAGI.

In its sample, this clonotype was seen many times. This sequence joins TRBV3-1 and TRBJ1-6; D is uncertain. The CDR3 contains 13 residues. Deletions cut 0 bases from V and 6 bases from J, with 3 bases between. Per germline, CDR1 LGHDT and CDR2 YNNKEL (reference sequence). CDR3 DNA sequence: TGTGCCAGCAGCCAAGATGCTAATTCACCCCTCCACTTT. Its protein product is CASSQDANSPLHF. Drawing the rest from reference TRBV3-1 and TRBJ1-6, the complete variable domain is DTAVSQTPKYLVTQMGNDKSIKCEQNLGHDTMYWYKQDSKKFLKIMFSYNNKELIINETVPNRFSPKSPDKAHLNLHINSLELGDSAVYFCASSQDANSPLHFGNGTRLTVT.

This clonotype was detected many times. The chain couples TRBV5-1 to TRBJ1-1; D is ambiguous. Trimming took off 5 bases at V and 4 bases at J, with 18 bases between the two ends. The CDR3 has 15 amino acids. Germline lookup yields CDR1 SGHRS and CDR2 YFSETQ. The CDR3 is CASRIRGPGGTEAFF. The CDR3 DNA sequence: TGCGCCAGCAGAATTAGAGGTCCCGGAGGCACTGAAGCTTTCTTT.

The table lists this clonotype with a few counts. The chain is built from TRBV11-2 and TRBJ1-3; D unclear. The CDR3 has 15 residues. V gave up 10 bases and J gave up 0 bases, with 16 bases separating them. Germline V CDR1 and CDR2: SGHAT, FQNNGV. CDR3 region: CATEEGHHSGNTIYF. In DNA form, the CDR3 reads TGTGCCACAGAGGAAGGGCACCACTCTGGAAACACCATATATTTT.

This clonotype occurred many times. This chain links TRBV15 with TRBJ1-4; 9 bases agree with TRBD1. The V gene end was trimmed by 7 bases and the J gene end by 0 bases; junction bases not matched to a gene: 6. The germline V gene has CDR1 LNHNV and CDR2 YYDKDF (reference sequence). The CDR3 spans 16 residues. CDR3 sequence: CATNPGQGTTNEKLFF. The DNA of the CDR3 is TGTGCCACCAATCCGGGACAGGGTACAACTAATGAAAAACTGTTTTTT. Based on the CDR3 plus reference TRBV15 and TRBJ1-4, the full variable domain is DAMVIQNPRYQVTQFGKPVTLSCSQTLNHNVMYWYQQKSSQAPKLLFHYYDKDFNNEADTPDNFQSRRPNTSFCFLDIRSPGLGDTAMYLCATNPGQGTTNEKLFFGSGTQLSVL.